Below, 28 T cell receptor beta chains from the same sample are listed, as sequenced in a study of cytotoxic CD8 clonotypes in ibrutinib-treated CLL. TCRdb's copy holds only in-frame clones and misses some; the assay was immunoSEQ multiplex PCR. In the table there are tens of thousands of clones, 60% to 75% of which are singletons. The source was PBMCs, collected after 12 months of ibrutinib treatment. These receptors all come from a human donor with chronic lymphocytic leukemia.

The rearrangement uses TRBV7-2 and TRBJ2-7; TRBD2 matches at 7 bases. The CDR3 consists of 15 residues. V lost 1 base and J lost 3; bases outside the gene matches: 6. The germline gives CDR1 SGHTA, CDR2 FQGNSA. CDR3 in DNA: TGTGCCAGCAGCTTAGTCGGGACTATCTTCTACGAGCAGTACTTC. Its protein is CASSLVGTIFYEQYF.

This chain connects TRBV10-1 to TRBJ2-5; 9 bases are a match to TRBD2. Germline CDR1 reads WNHNN; CDR2 reads SYGVQD (reference sequence). The V and J ends lost 5 bases and 3 bases, in that order; junction bases with no gene match: 7. CDR3 length equals 15 residues. The CDR3, as DNA: TGCGCCAGCAGTTCCCTTAGCGGGGGAAAAGAGACCCAGTACTTC. Protein sequence: CASSSLSGGKETQYF.

The chain employs TRBV5-5 and TRBJ1-4, with a possible D match to TRBD1 (5 bases). Germline CDR1 is SGHKS and CDR2 is YYEKEE (reference sequence). Trimming shortened V by 4 bases and J by 7 bases, and 17 bases separated the two germline ends. The CDR3 contains 15 residues. For the CDR3, the DNA is TGTGCCAGCAGCCCAACGACGGGGGTTCCTGAAAAACTGTTTTTT. Translated: CASSPTTGVPEKLFF.

The chain carries TRBV2 and TRBJ2-2; TRBD2 matches at 15 bases. The CDR3 loop spans 16 amino acids. Germline V CDR1 and CDR2: SNHLY, FYNNEI. Losses at the gene ends were 5 bases for V and 4 bases for J; bases not matched to a gene: 2. CDR3 protein: CASSRTSGGATGELFF. The DNA for the CDR3 is TGTGCCAGCAGTAGGACTAGCGGGGGGGCCACCGGGGAGCTGTTTTTT. Based on the CDR3 plus reference TRBV2 and TRBJ2-2, the full variable domain is EPEVTQTPSHQVTQMGQEVILRCVPISNHLYFYWYRQILGQKVEFLVSFYNNEISEKSEIFDDQFSVERPDGSNFTLKIRSTKLEDSAMYFCASSRTSGGATGELFFGEGSRLTVL.

The chain recombines TRBV9 with TRBJ1-6; no firm D call. Deletions cut 0 bases from V and 4 bases from J, with 8 bases between. The CDR3 is 15 residues long. Germline V gene data show CDR1 as SGDLS and CDR2 as YYNGEE. The DNA for the CDR3 is TGTGCCAGCAGCGTAGCGGCAGATTATAATTCACCCCTCCACTTT. Residues: CASSVAADYNSPLHF. Full variable domain (remainder filled in from reference TRBV9 and TRBJ1-6): DSGVTQTPKHLITATGQRVTLRCSPRSGDLSVYWYQQSLDQGLQFLIQYYNGEERAKGNILERFSAQQFPDLHSELNLSSLELGDSALYFCASSVAADYNSPLHFGNGTRLTVT.

This clone was counted only a few times. The genes are TRBV9 and TRBJ1-1; 8 bases are a match to TRBD1. The CDR3 totals 17 residues. Germline lookup yields CDR1 SGDLS and CDR2 YYNGEE. Trimming cost V 0 bases and J 5 bases; bases outside gene matches: 12. For the CDR3, the DNA is TGTGCCAGCAGCGTAGTATCCGGACAGGGAGAGGGGACTGAAGCTTTCTTT. Translating gives CASSVVSGQGEGTEAFF.

This clone was seen a single time. V usage is TRBV7-9 and J usage is TRBJ2-2; 10 bases align to TRBD2. Germline CDR1 and CDR2: SEHNR and FQNEAQ (reference sequence). The junction had 4 bases not matched to a gene; V was cut back by 1 base and J by 8 bases. The CDR3 runs to 15 residues. CDR3 loop: CASSLGTSGSGELFF. Written as DNA, the CDR3 is TGTGCCAGCAGCTTAGGGACTAGCGGTTCGGGGGAGCTGTTTTTT.

The V call is TRBV19, the J call TRBJ2-5; D possibly matches TRBD1 or TRBD2 (5 bases each). CDR3 length equals 16 residues. Germline CDR1 LNHDA, CDR2 SQIVND (reference sequence). V was trimmed by 5 bases and J by 2 bases, leaving 18 bases between them. The DNA for the CDR3 is TGTGCCAGTAGTCTACTCCCCCCGGGACCTCAAGAGACCCAGTACTTC. Translation gives CASSLLPPGPQETQYF. Using reference TRBV19 and TRBJ2-5 for the parts outside the CDR3, the full variable domain is DGGITQSPKYLFRKEGQNVTLSCEQNLNHDAMYWYRQDPGQGLRLIYYSQIVNDFQKGDIAEGYSVSREKKESFPLTVTSAQKNPTAFYLCASSLLPPGPQETQYFGPGTRLLVL.

This clone was seen only a few times. In nucleotides, the CDR3 is TGTGCCAGCAGCGTAGCTTCGACAGGGGTGGGGGAGACCCAGTACTTC. Translation gives CASSVASTGVGETQYF. The chain is built from TRBV9 and TRBJ2-5, with TRBD1 matching over 8 bases. V shed 0 bases, J shed 5 bases, and the junction held 9 bases outside the gene matches. This CDR3 has 16 residues. The V gene's germline CDR1 is SGDLS and CDR2 YYNGEE. Full variable domain (outside the CDR3, taken from reference TRBV9 and TRBJ2-5): DSGVTQTPKHLITATGQRVTLRCSPRSGDLSVYWYQQSLDQGLQFLIQYYNGEERAKGNILERFSAQQFPDLHSELNLSSLELGDSALYFCASSVASTGVGETQYFGPGTRLLVL.

The V gene is TRBV7-3, the J gene TRBJ2-1; TRBD2 might be the D (6 bases). Looked up from germline, CDR1 is SGHTA and CDR2 is FQGTGA. There are 16 residues in the CDR3. The germline V and J ends were trimmed by 5 bases and 0 bases, with 14 bases remaining between them. The CDR3 region is CASSRSSESSYNEQFF. The CDR3, as DNA: TGTGCCAGCAGCCGCTCTAGCGAAAGCTCCTACAATGAGCAGTTCTTC.

This clone was observed a single time. Germline is not matched at one junction end, which may reflect a read error. This chain connects TRBV7-6 to TRBJ2-1; tentatively, D is TRBD2 (6 bases). CDR1 is SGHVS, CDR2 FNYEAQ, per germline. This CDR3 is 11 amino acids long. The DNA for the CDR3 is TGTGCCAGCAGCCGGGCGGGACCCCAGGTCTTC. Protein product: CASSRAGPQVF. Filled out from reference TRBV7-6 and TRBJ2-1, the complete variable domain reads GAGVSQSPRYKVTKRGQDVALRCDPISGHVSLYWYRQALGQGPEFLTYFNYEAQQDKSGLPNDRFSAERPEGSISTLTIQRTEQRDSAMYRCASSRAGPQVFGPGTRLTVL.

V is TRBV28 and J is TRBJ2-3, with 8 bases matching TRBD1. The germline V gene has CDR1 MDHEN and CDR2 SYDVKM. The V and J ends lost 2 bases and 4 bases, in that order; junction bases with no gene match: 2. The CDR3 runs to 14 residues. CDR3 nucleotide sequence: TGTGCCAGCAGTTTACAGGGGGCTTCAGATACGCAGTATTTT. It encodes CASSLQGASDTQYF.

The J gene is TRBJ2-1, the V gene TRBV7-2; the D gene could be TRBD1 or TRBD2 (5 bases each). This CDR3 is 15 amino acids long. Germline values: CDR1 SGHTA, CDR2 FQGNSA. Trimming left V 5 bases short and J 3 bases short, with 14 bases between. The DNA of the CDR3 is TGTGCCAGCAGCAAAGAGGGGCAAGTCTACAATGAGCAGTTCTTC. Its protein product is CASSKEGQVYNEQFF.

This clone was seen a single time. The chain uses TRBV2 and TRBJ2-7; D is ambiguous. The V gene lost 4 bases and the J gene lost 3 bases, with 7 bases spanning the gap. Germline V gives CDR1 SNHLY, CDR2 FYNNEI. The CDR3 is 12 residues long. CDR3 nucleotides: TGTGCCAGCAGTGCTCTGGTCTACGAGCAGTACTTC. This codes for CASSALVYEQYF.

A few counts support this clone. J is TRBJ1-2 and V is TRBV5-4, with 7 bases fitting TRBD1. Looked up from germline, CDR1 is SGHNT and CDR2 is YYREEE (reference sequence). V lost 4 bases, J lost 3 bases, and 9 bases stayed unmatched. CDR3 length equals 15 residues. As DNA, the CDR3 is TGTGCCAGCAGCCCTGAGGTAGGGGGCGACTATGGCTACACCTTC. It specifies CASSPEVGGDYGYTF.

The chain joins TRBV6-1 to TRBJ1-1; D is unresolved. This CDR3 spans 16 amino acids. Trimming removed 0 bases from V and 1 base from J, with 12 bases in between. CDR1 and CDR2 from the germline V gene are MNHNS and SASEGT. The CDR3 bases are TGTGCCAGCAGTGAAGCGCTTAGAGGTAGGAACACTGAAGCTTTCTTT. It yields the protein CASSEALRGRNTEAFF.

CDR3 coding DNA: TGTGCCAGCATCGTCCACAAGTACAGCACAGATACGCAGTATTTT. Amino acid sequence: CASIVHKYSTDTQYF. The chain combines TRBV5-6 with TRBJ2-3; D gene uncertain. CDR1 is SGHDT and CDR2 is YYEEEE in the germline V gene. The V gene lost 6 bases and the J gene lost 0 bases, with 14 bases spanning the gap. This CDR3 region has 15 residues.

The chain couples TRBV10-3 to TRBJ1-2; no firm D call. Germline-derived CDR1 and CDR2 are ENHRY and SYGVKD. The CDR3 is made up of 18 amino acids. V shed 0 bases and J shed 0 bases, with 17 bases lying between them. CDR3 sequence (DNA): TGTGCCATCAGTGAGTCAAACATTCTCAACGGACCTAACTATGGCTACACCTTC. Translated, it gives CAISESNILNGPNYGYTF.

V gene TRBV9 combines with J gene TRBJ2-3; maybe TRBD2 (6 bases). The CDR3 sequence is 16 residues long. The V gene's germline CDR1 is SGDLS and CDR2 YYNGEE. V lost 3 bases and J 4 bases, leaving 18 bases between the germline ends. The CDR3, as DNA: TGTGCCAGCAGCGCACCCACGCGGGGTATAGCAGATACGCAGTATTTT. Translated: CASSAPTRGIADTQYF.

The genes are TRBV2 and TRBJ1-4, with D hard to call. CDR3 length: 14 amino acids. The V end lost 6 bases, the J end lost 6 bases, and 14 bases lay between the germline ends. The germline gives CDR1 SNHLY, CDR2 FYNNEI. The CDR3 loop reads CASSRTLTHEKLFF. CDR3 nucleotides: TGTGCCAGCAGCCGGACTCTAACCCATGAAAAACTGTTTTTT.

The CDR3 region has the DNA TGCGCCAGCAGTGAATCCCATCGTGGAAGTGTCACTGAAGCTTTCTTT. Translation: CASSESHRGSVTEAFF. This chain joins TRBV10-2 and TRBJ1-1; D unresolved. Germline assignment: CDR1 WSHSY and CDR2 SAAADI. The length of the CDR3 is 16 residues. Deletions cut 3 bases from V and 4 bases from J, with 18 bases between.

V and J are TRBV18 and TRBJ1-1; no definite D call. The V end was cut by 3 bases, the J end by 0 bases, with 5 bases between. The CDR3 is made up of 13 amino acids. CDR1 and CDR2 (germline): KGHSH, LQKENI. CDR3 sequence (DNA): TGTGCCAGCTCACCGATCCTGAACACTGAAGCTTTCTTT. Translation gives CASSPILNTEAFF.

This chain uses TRBV7-9 with TRBJ2-1; D not resolved. V gave up 9 bases and J gave up 9 bases, with 15 bases separating them. CDR3 size: 12 residues. Germline V gene sequence: CDR1 SEHNR, CDR2 FQNEAQ (reference sequence). The CDR3, as DNA: TGTGCCAGTAATACCGACTGGGGTGAGCAGTTCTTC. This encodes CASNTDWGEQFF.

The chain couples TRBV7-9 to TRBJ1-4, with a weak D call TRBD1 (5 bases). The V gene lost 5 bases and the J gene lost 2 bases, with 12 bases spanning the gap. There are 15 residues in the CDR3. The germline CDR1 and CDR2 sequences are SEHNR and FQNEAQ (reference sequence). The CDR3 sequence: CASSPVGGTNEKLFF. The CDR3 region has the DNA TGTGCCAGCAGCCCGGTGGGGGGTACTAATGAAAAACTGTTTTTT.

A few counts support this clone. The CDR3 nucleotides are TGTGCCAGTAGTATAGGCGGGGTCACAGATACGCAGTATTTT. Its translation: CASSIGGVTDTQYF. V gene TRBV19 combines with J gene TRBJ2-3; D is perhaps TRBD2 (6 bases). This CDR3 is built from 14 residues. CDR1 LNHDA and CDR2 SQIVND come from the germline V gene (reference sequence). Between the trimmed V and J ends, which lost 1 base and 2 bases, there was a span of 7 bases.

The V and J genes are TRBV7-3 and TRBJ1-6, with D possibly TRBD1 on 5 matching bases. The germline gives CDR1 SGHTA, CDR2 FQGTGA. This CDR3 spans 14 amino acids. V dropped 2 bases and J dropped 7 bases, with 9 bases sitting between them. This chain's CDR3 is CASSLAGGNSPLHF. Here the CDR3 DNA reads TGTGCCAGCAGCTTAGCTGGGGGGAATTCACCCCTCCACTTT.

V usage is TRBV6-5 and J usage is TRBJ1-1, with a tentative D call TRBD1 (5 bases). V was pared by 2 bases and J by 4 bases, with 8 bases between. This CDR3 has 13 residues. CDR1 and CDR2 (germline): MNHEY, SVGAGI. The CDR3 DNA sequence: TGTGCCAGCAGTTACAGGGGAGGCACTGAAGCTTTCTTT. Protein: CASSYRGGTEAFF.

This clone turned up a few times. V gene TRBV5-1 combines with J gene TRBJ1-4; 9 positions match TRBD1. Germline CDR1 SGHRS, CDR2 YFSETQ. The CDR3 is 19 residues long. V shed 4 bases and J 4 bases; nucleotides not matched to a gene: 17. The CDR3 DNA reads as TGCGCCAGCAGCCCCGGACAGGGGAGAGGGATTGGGAGTAATGAAAAACTGTTTTTT. Amino acid sequence: CASSPGQGRGIGSNEKLFF. The full variable domain, its missing parts supplied by reference TRBV5-1 and TRBJ1-4, is KAGVTQTPRYLIKTRGQQVTLSCSPISGHRSVSWYQQTPGQGLQFLFEYFSETQRNKGNFPGRFSGRQFSNSRSEMNVSTLELGDSALYLCASSPGQGRGIGSNEKLFFGSGTQLSVL.